Each of the 32 T cell receptor beta chains below was sequenced from the same sample in a study of blood T cell repertoires in COVID-19. TCRdb's table, derived via immunoSEQ multiplex PCR, lists solely in-frame clones and lacks some. The table has roughly 52,000 clones, roughly 85% seen once; the top ten hold more than 4.5%. Input material: peripheral blood. The receptors were gathered from a human donor in a cohort sampled during active or convalescent COVID-19.

The chain has TRBV10-2 and TRBJ1-4; D is perhaps TRBD1 (6 bases). This CDR3 spans 13 amino acids. Trimming took 7 bases from V and 8 from J, leaving 14 bases between them. Per the germline V gene, CDR1 is WSHSY and CDR2 is SAAADI. The CDR3 reads CASTQGLVEKLFF. In DNA form, the CDR3 reads TGCGCCAGCACGCAGGGGCTAGTCGAAAAACTGTTTTTT.

The V and J genes are TRBV6-5 and TRBJ2-4, with 8 bases aligning to TRBD1. V lost 4 bases and J lost 6; bases outside the gene matches: 2. This CDR3 is built from 13 residues. Per germline, CDR1 MNHEY and CDR2 SVGAGI. CDR3 region: CASSWDRSNIQYF. CDR3 coding DNA: TGTGCCAGCAGTTGGGACAGGTCAAACATTCAGTACTTC.

The sample holds one count of this clone. The rearrangement uses TRBV21-1 and TRBJ1-4; the D call in the table, TRBD1, was not verified against the DNA. TRBV21-1 is shown as a pseudogene. This CDR3 contains 16 residues. CDR3 nucleotide sequence: TGTGCCAGCAGCCTGAAACGGAGGGGGCTGGGGGAAAAACTGTTTTTT. Translated: CASSLKRRGLGEKLFF.

V usage is TRBV19 and J usage is TRBJ1-2, with 8 bases that match TRBD1. The CDR3 consists of 17 residues. V shed 7 bases, J shed 7 bases, and the junction held 20 bases outside the gene matches. Germline CDR1 reads LNHDA; CDR2 reads SQIVND (reference sequence). CDR3 bases: TGTGCCAGTAAAAGCGCAGGGGGCTATATCCAACTCGCTGGCTACACCTTC. It specifies CASKSAGGYIQLAGYTF.

This clone was found a few times. This rearrangement joins TRBV29-1 to TRBJ1-2, with D perhaps matching TRBD1 (6 bases). Between the trimmed V and J ends, which lost 5 bases and 3 bases, there was a span of 13 bases. The CDR3 is 13 residues long. CDR1 is SQVTM and CDR2 is ANQGSEA in the germline V gene. CDR3: CSVPEQGYYGYTF. The CDR3 bases are TGCAGCGTTCCGGAACAGGGTTACTATGGCTACACCTTC.

The DNA for the CDR3 is TGTGCCAGCAGCCCGAGGAAGGAGTTGAACACTGAAGCTTTCTTT. It translates to CASSPRKELNTEAFF. The chain carries TRBV6-6 and TRBJ1-1; no clear D. Trimming pared 6 bases from V and 0 bases from J, leaving 14 bases between. Germline V gene lookup returns CDR1 MNHNY and CDR2 SVGAGI (reference sequence). This CDR3 is 15 amino acids long.

The count of this clone is one. V usage is TRBV12-3 or TRBV12-4 and J usage is TRBJ1-2; 10 positions match TRBD1. The V gene end was trimmed by 3 bases and the J gene end by 13 bases; junction bases not matched to a gene: 8. The CDR3 has 13 residues. The CDR3 DNA is TGTGCCAGCAGTTTCTCCGGACAGGGGGTGTTCACCTTC. It yields the protein CASSFSGQGVFTF.

This clone was seen only a few times. The chain combines TRBV7-2 with TRBJ1-2, with 9 bases lining up with TRBD1. V lost 6 bases, J lost 6 bases, and 8 bases stayed unmatched. The germline CDR1 and CDR2 sequences are SGHTA and FQGNSA. The CDR3 sequence is 14 residues long. The CDR3 DNA sequence: TGTGCCAGCAGGGAGGGACAGGGCGTAAATGGCTACACCTTC. As protein: CASREGQGVNGYTF.

The gene calls are TRBV29-1 and TRBJ2-7, with a weak D call TRBD2 (6 bases). The CDR3 is made up of 13 amino acids. V lost 3 bases and J lost 3, with 12 bases in between. Looked up from germline, CDR1 is SQVTM and CDR2 is ANQGSEA. The CDR3 sequence is CSVDGGVVYEQYF. The CDR3 nucleotides are TGCAGCGTTGATGGCGGGGTTGTCTACGAGCAGTACTTC.

This clone was counted once. The identical CDR3 is also encoded by other nucleotide sequences in the sample. This chain's CDR3 is CASSRQGTNEKLFF. The CDR3 DNA is TGTGCCAGCAGTCGACAGGGGACTAATGAAAAACTGTTTTTT. V is TRBV6-5 and J is TRBJ1-4; 8 bases agree with TRBD1. CDR1 is MNHEY and CDR2 is SVGAGI in the germline V gene. J gave up 2 bases and V 5 bases, and 1 base lay outside the gene matches. The CDR3 length is 14 residues.

This clone has just one count. The rearrangement joins TRBV3-1 (or the pseudogene TRBV3-2) to TRBJ2-5; a weak D match, TRBD2 (5 bases). This CDR3 region has 15 residues. Trimming pared 0 bases from V and 5 bases from J, leaving 13 bases between. In germline, CDR1 is LGHDT, CDR2 YNNKEL (reference sequence). The CDR3: CASSQDPEGRETQYF. The CDR3 bases are TGTGCCAGCAGCCAAGATCCCGAGGGTCGGGAGACCCAGTACTTC.

The rearrangement uses TRBV6-2 or TRBV6-3 and TRBJ1-5, with D maybe TRBD1 (5 bases). The V and J ends lost 4 bases and 6 bases respectively, with 16 bases between them. CDR1 and CDR2 from the germline V gene are MNHEY and SVGEGT. This CDR3 is 15 amino acids long. The CDR3 spells CASSWGLGGTQPQHF. CDR3 nucleotides: TGTGCCAGCAGTTGGGGTTTGGGGGGAACTCAGCCCCAGCATTTT.

This chain joins TRBV6-5 and TRBJ1-2, with D tentatively TRBD1 (5 bases). The CDR3 covers 13 residues. CDR1 MNHEY and CDR2 SVGAGI come from the germline V gene. V lost 5 bases to trimming and J lost 8 bases, with 15 bases between them. The CDR3 sequence is CASSMAGVGGYTF. Here the CDR3 DNA reads TGTGCCAGCAGTATGGCGGGGGTTGGAGGCTACACCTTC.

This clone is a singleton in its sample. V is TRBV9 and J is TRBJ2-7; 10 positions match TRBD1. Trimming at V came to 4 bases and at J to 5 bases, leaving 9 bases not matched to a gene. CDR1 is SGDLS and CDR2 is YYNGEE in the germline V gene. The CDR3 totals 15 residues. The CDR3 sequence is CASSSTGTGVDEQYF. The CDR3 region has the DNA TGTGCCAGCAGCTCCACCGGGACAGGGGTCGACGAGCAGTACTTC.

The genes are TRBV7-2 and TRBJ2-1, with D tentatively TRBD2 (6 bases). The CDR3 runs to 13 residues. The germline V and J ends were trimmed by 5 bases and 7 bases, with 12 bases remaining between them. Germline V gene lookup returns CDR1 SGHTA and CDR2 FQGNSA. The CDR3 region has the DNA TGTGCCAGCAGCAAGGGACTTGAGAATGAGCAGTTCTTC. It yields the protein CASSKGLENEQFF.

This chain links TRBV30 with TRBJ2-3; a possible D gene is TRBD2 (6 bases). V was cut by 0 bases and J by 9 bases, with 16 bases left in between. The CDR3 consists of 14 residues. CDR1 is GTSNPN, CDR2 SVGIG, per germline (reference sequence). The CDR3 loop is CAWSVKKAGGTQYF. CDR3 bases: TGTGCCTGGAGTGTAAAAAAGGCTGGGGGGACGCAGTATTTT.

A remark on this clone: Additional DNA sequences in this sample encode the identical CDR3. The chain joins TRBV11-1 to TRBJ1-1; possibly TRBD1 for D (6 bases). This CDR3 region has 14 residues. V lost 2 bases, J lost 2 bases, and 9 bases lay in between. In germline, CDR1 is SGHAT, CDR2 FQDESV (reference sequence). The CDR3: CASSLRQANTEAFF. The CDR3 nucleotides are TGTGCCAGCAGCTTAAGACAGGCCAACACTGAAGCTTTCTTT.

The J gene is TRBJ2-7, the V gene TRBV19; 7 bases line up with TRBD1. CDR1 LNHDA and CDR2 SQIVND come from the germline V gene (reference sequence). After removal of 3 bases from V and 2 bases from J, the junction contained 4 bases not matched to a gene. This CDR3 is 14 amino acids long. CDR3: CASSIGTATYEQYF. CDR3 in DNA: TGTGCCAGTAGTATTGGGACAGCCACCTACGAGCAGTACTTC. Using reference TRBV19 and TRBJ2-7 for the parts outside the CDR3, the full variable domain is DGGITQSPKYLFRKEGQNVTLSCEQNLNHDAMYWYRQDPGQGLRLIYYSQIVNDFQKGDIAEGYSVSREKKESFPLTVTSAQKNPTAFYLCASSIGTATYEQYFGPGTRLTVT.

There are a few counts of this clone. The rearrangement uses TRBV2 and TRBJ1-1; tentatively, D is TRBD1 (6 bases). The CDR3 covers 13 residues. Per the germline V gene, CDR1 is SNHLY and CDR2 is FYNNEI. Trimming took 8 bases from V and 5 from J, leaving 15 bases between them. CDR3 sequence reads: CASLGHQGTEAFF. CDR3 DNA: TGTGCCAGCCTGGGACACCAAGGAACTGAAGCTTTCTTT.

This chain connects TRBV19 to TRBJ2-3; 7 nucleotides align to TRBD1. This CDR3 is 15 amino acids long. Germline CDR1 and CDR2: LNHDA and SQIVND (reference sequence). With 4 bases clipped from V and 5 bases from J, the junction kept 9 bases outside the gene matches. The chain's CDR3 is CASSTLQGPGDTQYF. The CDR3, as DNA: TGTGCCAGTAGTACCTTACAGGGGCCGGGAGATACGCAGTATTTT.

The CDR3 loop reads CASSQSQGTNEQFF. The CDR3 region has the DNA TGTGCCAGCAGCCAATCGCAGGGGACCAATGAGCAGTTCTTC. The rearrangement uses TRBV16 and TRBJ2-1; maybe TRBD1 (6 bases). The CDR3 runs to 14 residues. The germline V and J ends were trimmed by 0 bases and 6 bases, with 9 bases remaining between them. Germline CDR1 is KGHSY and CDR2 is FQNENV. The full variable domain, its missing parts supplied by reference TRBV16 and TRBJ2-1, is GEEVAQTPKHLVRGEGQKAKLYCAPIKGHSYVFWYQQVLKNEFKFLISFQNENVFDETGMPKERFSAKCLPNSPCSLEIQATKLEDSAVYFCASSQSQGTNEQFFGPGTRLTVL.

The chain joins TRBV18 to TRBJ2-7; 8 positions agree with TRBD1. Germline V gene lookup returns CDR1 KGHSH and CDR2 LQKENI. The CDR3 covers 15 residues. J lost 2 bases, V lost 2 bases, and 5 bases had no gene match. CDR3 in amino acids: CASSPNPDRAYEQYF. For the CDR3, the DNA is TGTGCCAGCTCACCAAATCCGGACAGGGCCTACGAGCAGTACTTC.

The chain employs TRBV14 and TRBJ2-5; possible D gene TRBD1, 6 bases. This CDR3 has 15 residues. Germline assignment: CDR1 SGHDN and CDR2 FVKESK. V lost 4 bases, J lost 2 bases, and 14 bases lay in between. CDR3 in DNA: TGTGCCAGCAGCCCCCGTACAGGGCCACAAGAGACCCAGTACTTC. This gives the protein CASSPRTGPQETQYF. Filled out from reference TRBV14 and TRBJ2-5, the complete variable domain reads EAGVTQFPSHSVIEKGQTVTLRCDPISGHDNLYWYRRVMGKEIKFLLHFVKESKQDESGMPNNRFLAERTGGTYSTLKVQPAELEDSGVYFCASSPRTGPQETQYFGPGTRLLVL.

This chain connects TRBV6-5 to TRBJ2-7; 7 positions agree with TRBD1. Germline V lookup: CDR1 MNHEY, CDR2 SVGAGI. This CDR3 is 16 amino acids long. V shed 0 bases and J 3 bases; nucleotides not matched to a gene: 8. The chain's CDR3 is CASSYSGVRGSYEQYF. The CDR3 DNA reads as TGTGCCAGCAGTTACTCGGGGGTCAGGGGGAGCTACGAGCAGTACTTC.

The chain recombines TRBV2 with TRBJ2-2; 14 nucleotides align to TRBD2. The CDR3 is 15 residues long. The V gene end was trimmed by 6 bases and the J gene end by 3 bases; junction bases not matched to a gene: 0. In germline, CDR1 is SNHLY, CDR2 FYNNEI. The DNA of the CDR3 is TGTGCCAGCAGGGGACTAGCGGGGGACACCGGGGAGCTGTTTTTT. This sequence encodes CASRGLAGDTGELFF.

This chain joins TRBV7-2 and TRBJ2-3; 10 nucleotides line up with TRBD2. This CDR3 is built from 16 residues. CDR1 and CDR2 (germline): SGHTA, FQGNSA. J gave up 0 bases and V 4 bases, and 4 bases lay outside the gene matches. The DNA of the CDR3 is TGTGCCAGCAGCTCGGGACTAGCGTTTAGCACAGATACGCAGTATTTT. Translation: CASSSGLAFSTDTQYF. The variable domain in full, with the rest retrieved from reference TRBV7-2 and TRBJ2-3, is GAGVSQSPSNKVTEKGKDVELRCDPISGHTALYWYRQSLGQGLEFLIYFQGNSAPDKSGLPSDRFSAERTGGSVSTLTIQRTQQEDSAVYLCASSSGLAFSTDTQYFGPGTRLTVL.

The chain is built from TRBV30 and TRBJ2-3; D unresolved. The CDR3 contains 11 residues. V shed 0 bases and J shed 5 bases, with 3 bases lying between them. Germline V gives CDR1 GTSNPN, CDR2 SVGIG (reference sequence). CDR3 amino acids: CAWSVGDTQYF. DNA of the CDR3: TGTGCCTGGAGTGTCGGAGATACGCAGTATTTT.

This clone appeared a few times. The DNA of the CDR3 is TGCACGGGGGGGCGATTTAGCAATCAGCCCCAGCATTTT. Protein product: CTGGRFSNQPQHF. The rearrangement joins TRBV29-1 to TRBJ1-5; maybe TRBD1 (6 bases). Germline V gives CDR1 SQVTM, CDR2 ANQGSEA. The CDR3 totals 13 residues.

The chain employs TRBV4-1 and TRBJ2-3; 7 bases align to TRBD1. Trimming took 0 bases from V and 6 from J; bases not matched to a gene: 12. The CDR3 consists of 17 residues. CDR1 is MGHRA and CDR2 is YSYEKL in the germline V gene. DNA for the CDR3: TGCGCCAGCAGCCAAGAAGGGGGACAGCGACCTTGGGATACGCAGTATTTT. It specifies CASSQEGGQRPWDTQYF.

V gene TRBV6-5 combines with J gene TRBJ2-3, with 11 positions matching TRBD2. CDR1 and CDR2 from the germline V gene are MNHEY and SVGAGI. This CDR3 region has 16 residues. The trim removed 2 bases at V and 1 base at J, leaving 2 bases unmatched. This CDR3 reads CASSYGSGGGTDTQYF. The CDR3, as DNA: TGTGCCAGCAGTTACGGTAGCGGGGGGGGCACAGATACGCAGTATTTT.

The rearrangement joins TRBV27 to TRBJ1-4, with D possibly TRBD1 on 6 matching bases. V was pared by 0 bases and J by 5 bases, with 10 bases between. CDR1 is MNHEY and CDR2 is SMNVEV in the germline V gene (reference sequence). This CDR3 is 15 amino acids long. The DNA for the CDR3 is TGTGCCAGCAGTTTATCGCGGACAGTGAATGAAAAACTGTTTTTT. Translation: CASSLSRTVNEKLFF.

This clone was observed many times. This sequence joins TRBV30 and TRBJ1-5; D remains unclear. The CDR3 extends over 13 amino acids. Trimming stripped 2 bases from V and 3 bases from J, with 8 bases between. Looked up from germline, CDR1 is GTSNPN and CDR2 is SVGIG (reference sequence). The CDR3 region has the DNA TGTGCCTGGAGTACTGGTTCCAATCAGCCCCAGCATTTT. It specifies CAWSTGSNQPQHF.